The T cell receptor beta chain described here comes from a study of ipilimumab plus nivolumab after autologous stem cell transplantation. Across the whole study: Myeloma cases were transplant-naive high-risk or relapsed within 3 years post first autologous transplant.

Starting 14 to 28 days after autologous transplant, ipilimumab 1 mg/kg was given. The data were produced by immunoSEQ multiplex PCR, yet TCRdb's version contains in-frame clones alone and is incomplete. The table has roughly 45,000 clones, 88% seen once. The germline V and J ends were trimmed by 0 bases and 7 bases, with 16 bases remaining between them. The CDR3 consists of 15 residues. CDR1 and CDR2 (germline): SGHRS, YFSETQ. The input for sequencing was PBMCs, taken in a trial of ipilimumab plus nivolumab as post-transplant consolidation. This sequence joins TRBV5-1 and TRBJ1-2; D uncertain. The receptor's source is a male donor with multiple myeloma. The CDR3 sequence is CASSLAPDFASGYTF. For the CDR3, the DNA is TGCGCCAGCAGCTTGGCCCCGGACTTCGCGAGTGGCTACACCTTC. The complete variable domain, with remaining parts taken from reference TRBV5-1 and TRBJ1-2, reads KAGVTQTPRYLIKTRGQQVTLSCSPISGHRSVSWYQQTPGQGLQFLFEYFSETQRNKGNFPGRFSGRQFSNSRSEMNVSTLELGDSALYLCASSLAPDFASGYTFGSGTRLTVV.